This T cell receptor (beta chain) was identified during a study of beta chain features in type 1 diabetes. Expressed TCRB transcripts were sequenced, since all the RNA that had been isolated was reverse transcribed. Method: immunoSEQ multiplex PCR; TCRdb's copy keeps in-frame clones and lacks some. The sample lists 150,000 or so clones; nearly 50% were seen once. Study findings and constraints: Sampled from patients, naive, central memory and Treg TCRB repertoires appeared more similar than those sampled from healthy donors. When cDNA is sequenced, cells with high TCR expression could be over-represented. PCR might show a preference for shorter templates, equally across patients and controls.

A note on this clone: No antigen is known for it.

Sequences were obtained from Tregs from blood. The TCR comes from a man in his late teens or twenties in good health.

The CDR3 bases are TGCGCCAGCAGCTTGAATAGGGAGAGGAGTGTTCTCAACACTGAAGCTTTCTTT. Its protein product is CASSLNRERSVLNTEAFF. The genes are TRBV5-1 and TRBJ1-1, with D uncertain. Trimming removed 1 base from V and 2 bases from J, with 21 bases in between. The CDR3 totals 18 residues. Per germline, CDR1 SGHRS and CDR2 YFSETQ.